The rows below give T cell receptor beta chains drawn from one sample of a study of cytomegalovirus exposure and HLA in healthy donors. TCRdb keeps only in-frame clones here, not all; method: immunoSEQ multiplex PCR. The sample includes around 170,000 clones, over 75% of them seen just once. Sequenced material: PBMCs. These receptors were collected from a woman aged 50 to 60 in good health and CMV-seronegative. CDR3s include the opening cysteine and the closing phenylalanine or tryptophan. D genes are given only for firm matches. Clone sizes are given selectively: once, few, many, or a class where the clone is expanded.

v_call: TRBV2; clone_size: .; d_call: .; j_call: TRBJ1-2; cdr3_aa: CASRTTGDYGYTF; cdr3_nt: TGTGCCAGCAGGACGACAGGCGACTATGGCTACACCTTC
v_call: TRBV7-9; clone_size: .; d_call: .; j_call: TRBJ2-1; cdr3_aa: CASSLRTEYNEQFF; cdr3_nt: TGTGCCAGCAGCTTACGGACAGAATACAATGAGCAGTTCTTC
v_call: TRBV4-1; clone_size: .; d_call: .; j_call: TRBJ2-3; cdr3_aa: CASSQVGAASTDTQYF; cdr3_nt: TGCGCCAGCAGCCAAGTAGGGGCTGCAAGCACAGATACGCAGTATTTT
v_call: TRBV11-2; clone_size: .; d_call: TRBD2; j_call: TRBJ2-3; cdr3_aa: CASSFSGSTDTQYF; cdr3_nt: TGTGCCAGCAGCTTTAGCGGGAGCACAGATACGCAGTATTTT
v_call: TRBV25-1; clone_size: .; d_call: .; j_call: TRBJ2-2; cdr3_aa: CASSETQAGELFF; cdr3_nt: TGTGCCAGCAGTGAGACACAGGCCGGGGAGCTGTTTTTT
v_call: TRBV15; clone_size: .; d_call: TRBD1; j_call: TRBJ1-2; cdr3_aa: CATSRDLSLGQRNYTF; cdr3_nt: TGTGCCACCAGCAGAGATCTAAGTTTGGGACAGAGAAACTACACCTTC
v_call: TRBV25-1; clone_size: .; d_call: .; j_call: TRBJ2-7; cdr3_aa: CASSESLADSYEQYF; cdr3_nt: TGTGCCAGCAGTGAATCTCTTGCAGACTCCTACGAGCAGTACTTC
v_call: TRBV7-8; clone_size: .; d_call: .; j_call: TRBJ2-7; cdr3_aa: CASSRDTLYEQYF; cdr3_nt: TGTGCCAGCAGCAGGGACACCCTTTACGAGCAGTACTTC
v_call: TRBV28; clone_size: .; d_call: .; j_call: TRBJ2-2; cdr3_aa: CASRSLTGELFF; cdr3_nt: TGTGCCAGCCGGAGTCTCACCGGGGAGCTGTTTTTT
v_call: TRBV11-2; clone_size: once; d_call: TRBD2; j_call: TRBJ2-3; cdr3_aa: CASSERAGFTDTQYF; cdr3_nt: TGTGCCAGCAGCGAGAGAGCGGGGTTCACAGATACGCAGTATTTT
v_call: TRBV5-1; clone_size: once; d_call: TRBD2; j_call: TRBJ2-7; cdr3_aa: CASSQRAGVGEQYF; cdr3_nt: TGCGCCAGCAGCCAGAGGGCGGGAGTAGGCGAGCAGTACTTC
v_call: TRBV18; clone_size: .; d_call: TRBD2; j_call: TRBJ2-3; cdr3_aa: CASSLGLAGVIDTQYF; cdr3_nt: TGTGCCAGCTCACTCGGACTAGCGGGAGTGATAGATACGCAGTATTTT
v_call: TRBV7-2; clone_size: .; d_call: .; j_call: TRBJ2-6; cdr3_aa: CATGSGGASGANVLTF; cdr3_nt: TGTGCCACCGGGAGTGGGGGGGCCTCTGGGGCCAACGTCCTGACTTTC
v_call: TRBV23-1; clone_size: .; d_call: TRBD1; j_call: TRBJ2-7; cdr3_aa: CASETGQGALESQYF; cdr3_nt: TGCGCCAGCGAAACAGGGCAGGGGGCTTTAGAAAGTCAGTACTTC
v_call: TRBV18; clone_size: .; d_call: .; j_call: TRBJ2-3; cdr3_aa: CASSPTDRLSTDTQYF; cdr3_nt: TGTGCCAGCTCACCTACTGACAGACTCAGCACAGATACGCAGTATTTT
v_call: TRBV13; clone_size: .; d_call: .; j_call: TRBJ1-3; cdr3_aa: CASSLTAGSFRPGIYF; cdr3_nt: TGTGCCAGCAGCTTAACAGCCGGGAGCTTCCGTCCGGGCATATATTTT